Following are 3 T cell receptor beta chains from one sample sequenced in a study of PD-L1 blockade in urothelial cancer (dated by TCRdb to the late 2010s). What the time point label conveys for this sample: peripheral blood 6 weeks after treatment start. The method was the immunoSEQ multiplex PCR assay. In its TCRdb copy, this immuneACCESS table keeps in-frame sequences only and misses some clones. Where compared with another copy, unresolved V genes explain less than half of these, and the others have no known cause. The sample has tens of thousands of clones on record, approximately 90% of them singletons. Clones ranked in the top ten supply 2% to 3% of the sample. The sequencing here drew on PBMCs, taken around atezolizumab (anti-PD-L1) treatment. Receptors were obtained from a man aged 55 to 70 with urothelial cancer.

This clone was seen only once. The genes are TRBV6-5 and TRBJ2-3; 9 positions agree with TRBD2. This CDR3 is built from 16 residues. The V and J ends lost 2 bases and 4 bases, in that order; junction bases with no gene match: 7. The germline gives CDR1 MNHEY, CDR2 SVGAGI. For the CDR3, the DNA is TGTGCCAGCAGTTACGAGGGGAGGACTAGCGCAGATACGCAGTATTTT. Translating gives CASSYEGRTSADTQYF.

This clone has a single count. The rearrangement links TRBV11-2 to TRBJ2-1; 7 bases map to TRBD1. The CDR3 loop spans 17 amino acids. CDR1 SGHAT and CDR2 FQNNGV come from the germline V gene. Losses at the gene ends were 6 bases for V and 5 bases for J; bases not matched to a gene: 16. In nucleotides, the CDR3 is TGTGCCAGCAGACGAGGTTTGTGGGACAGCCCCGACAATGAGCAGTTCTTC. Translated, it gives CASRRGLWDSPDNEQFF.

The chain joins TRBV10-1 to TRBJ2-2; D gene uncertain. The germline V gene has CDR1 WNHNN and CDR2 SYGVQD (reference sequence). The CDR3 consists of 13 residues. With 5 bases removed from V and 0 bases from J, the gap between germline ends came to 4 bases. Here the CDR3 DNA reads TGCGCCAGCAGTTACTCGAACACCGGGGAGCTGTTTTTT. Amino acids: CASSYSNTGELFF.